A selection of T cell receptor beta chains follows, all from one sample in a study of beta chain features in type 1 diabetes. The data were produced by immunoSEQ multiplex PCR, yet TCRdb's version contains in-frame clones alone and is incomplete. This table holds over 600,000 clones, roughly 12% found once. The sequenced sample consisted of naive CD4+ T cells from blood. Receptors originate from a man aged 25-40 years with type 1 diabetes. The CDR3 runs from the conserved cysteine through the conserved F or W. D genes are given only for firm matches. Size tells how often a clone was seen (once, few, many) or the class of an expanded clone, and some rows leave it out.

v_gene,d_gene,abundance,j_gene,CDR3nt,CDR3aa
TRBV6-4,TRBD1,NA,TRBJ2-3,TGTGCCAGCAGTGCAACAGGGGGGAGCACAGATACGCAGTATTTT,CASSATGGSTDTQYF
TRBV29-1,NA,few,TRBJ1-1,TGCAGCGCCGACCCAGGAGGGAACACTGAAGCTTTCTTT,CSADPGGNTEAFF
TRBV9,NA,NA,TRBJ2-3,TGTGCCAGCACCCCGGGGGCCCTCACAGATACGCAGTATTTT,CASTPGALTDTQYF
TRBV11-3,NA,few,TRBJ2-3,TGTGCCAGCAGCGGCGACCAGGGCACAGATACGCAGTATTTT,CASSGDQGTDTQYF
TRBV7-2,TRBD2,once,TRBJ2-6,TGTGCCAGCGGCGGACTAGCGGGGCTCTCTGGGGCCAACGTCCTGACTTTC,CASGGLAGLSGANVLTF
TRBV7-8,TRBD1,few,TRBJ1-2,TGTGCCAGCAGCTTAGTACGGGACAGGGGGGATGGCTACACCTTC,CASSLVRDRGDGYTF
TRBV29-1,TRBD1,NA,TRBJ1-2,TGCAGCGTTACCCCAGGGGGATCAGGGATTGGCTATGGCTACACCTTC,CSVTPGGSGIGYGYTF
TRBV4-3,TRBD2,NA,TRBJ2-3,TGCGCCAGCGGAGCGGGGGATGGAGGAGATACGCAGTATTTT,CASGAGDGGDTQYF
TRBV11-2,NA,NA,TRBJ2-3,TGTGCCAGCAGCCATCTACAGAGCACAGATACGCAGTATTTT,CASSHLQSTDTQYF
TRBV4-2,NA,NA,TRBJ1-1,TGTGCCAGCAGCCAAGATGTTTCCGGATTTGAAGCTTTCTTT,CASSQDVSGFEAFF
TRBV7-2,NA,few,TRBJ1-2,TGTGCCACCGGAATGCGTGAGACTAACTATGGCTACACCTTC,CATGMRETNYGYTF
TRBV13,NA,NA,TRBJ1-4,TGTGCCAGCAGCTCAAGGGGGATTGGGGAAAAACTGTTTTTT,CASSSRGIGEKLFF
TRBV30,TRBD1,few,TRBJ1-5,TGTGCCTGGAAACCGGGACAGCTAAGCAATCAGCCCCAGCATTTT,CAWKPGQLSNQPQHF
TRBV2,NA,NA,TRBJ1-5,TGTGCCAGCAGTGAGTGGTCCAGGAACCAGCCCCAGCATTTT,CASSEWSRNQPQHF
TRBV7-3,NA,NA,TRBJ2-2,TGTGCCAGCAGCTCTACAGGGACTGCCGGGGAGCTGTTTTTT,CASSSTGTAGELFF
TRBV7-2,TRBD1,few,TRBJ1-5,TGTGCCAGCAGCCTCCTAGGACGGGACAGGGGAAACATACAGCCCCAGCATTTT,CASSLLGRDRGNIQPQHF
TRBV7-2,TRBD1,few,TRBJ2-1,TGTGCCAGCAGACCTCCTCGGGGACAGGGGTTAAATGAGCAGTTCTTC,CASRPPRGQGLNEQFF
TRBV7-9,NA,NA,TRBJ2-6,TGTGCCAGCAGCTTAGAAACAGGGCGCCCGGGGGCCAACGTCCTGACTTTC,CASSLETGRPGANVLTF
TRBV29-1,NA,NA,TRBJ2-7,TGCAGCGTTGCCCAGGGAACCTACGAGCAGTACTTC,CSVAQGTYEQYF
TRBV6-5,NA,few,TRBJ1-3,TGTGCCAGCAGTTACTCAGGGGACGGGGCTGGAAACACCATATATTTT,CASSYSGDGAGNTIYF
TRBV25-1,NA,few,TRBJ1-1,TGTGCCAGCAGTACACCGGGAGAAGCCACTGAAGCTTTCTTT,CASSTPGEATEAFF
TRBV29-1,NA,few,TRBJ1-2,TGCAGCGTTCGGATTAACTATGGCTACACCTTC,CSVRINYGYTF
TRBV7-2,NA,few,TRBJ2-7,TGTGCCAGCAGCTTAGCGGTTGAGGCCTGGGAAGGGTACCCCTACGAGCAGTACTTC,CASSLAVEAWEGYPYEQYF
TRBV11-2,NA,few,TRBJ1-6,TGTGCCGTCGGGGCAGAGTCCTCCTATAATTCACCCCTCCACTTT,CAVGAESSYNSPLHF
TRBV2,NA,few,TRBJ1-5,TGTGCCAGCAGTGAAACGGACCCAAATCAGCCCCAGCATTTT,CASSETDPNQPQHF
TRBV13,NA,few,TRBJ2-5,TGTGCCAGCAGCTCCTGGATGAAGGGAGAGACCCAGTACTTC,CASSSWMKGETQYF
TRBV18,NA,NA,TRBJ2-7,TGTGCCAGCTCAGGTCAGGGGTACGAGCAGTACTTC,CASSGQGYEQYF
TRBV4-1,NA,few,TRBJ2-5,TGCGCCAGCAGCCGGGGGCCCCAAGAGACCCAGTACTTC,CASSRGPQETQYF
TRBV7-2,NA,few,TRBJ2-5,TGTGCCAGCAGCTTCGGGAGCTTCACAGAGACCCAGTACTTC,CASSFGSFTETQYF
TRBV30,NA,NA,TRBJ1-5,TGTGCCTGGAGTGAGGGGAGCGGGTATCAGCCCCAGCATTTT,CAWSEGSGYQPQHF
TRBV11-3,NA,few,TRBJ2-5,TGTGCCAGCAGCTTAGGGGTACTAGGACTTCAAGAGACCCAGTACTTC,CASSLGVLGLQETQYF
TRBV29-1,TRBD2,few,TRBJ2-1,TGCAGCGTTGTGACTAGCGGGGGCGGTGAGCAGTTCTTC,CSVVTSGGGEQFF
TRBV7-6,NA,NA,TRBJ1-5,TGTGCCAGCAGCTTAGGTACAGGGAGGGGCCATCAGCCCCAGCATTTT,CASSLGTGRGHQPQHF
TRBV5-4,TRBD1,few,TRBJ2-7,TGTGCCAGCAGCGGGCCGGGACAGGGGTCGAGGGAGCAGTACTTC,CASSGPGQGSREQYF
TRBV11-2,TRBD2,few,TRBJ2-3,TGTGCCAGCAGCTTCCCTAGCGGGGGTGGCACAGATACGCAGTATTTT,CASSFPSGGGTDTQYF
TRBV6-6,NA,few,TRBJ1-6,TGTGCCAGCATGGGGACAAATTCACCCCTCCACTTT,CASMGTNSPLHF
TRBV29-1,NA,few,TRBJ2-2,TGCAGCGTTGAAAGACAAGCGAACACCGGGGAGCTGTTTTTT,CSVERQANTGELFF
TRBV2,NA,NA,TRBJ1-2,TGTGCCAGCGGCGGCTATGGCTACACCTTC,CASGGYGYTF
TRBV30,TRBD1,few,TRBJ1-6,TGTGCCTGTGGGACAGATTATAATTCACCCCTCCACTTT,CACGTDYNSPLHF
TRBV9,TRBD2,NA,TRBJ2-3,TGTGCCAGCAGCCTTAGCGGGGGGGCCACAGATACGCAGTATTTT,CASSLSGGATDTQYF
TRBV14,NA,NA,TRBJ2-3,TGTGCCAGCAGCCAAGAGGTAACGACAGATACGCAGTATTTT,CASSQEVTTDTQYF
TRBV7-3,NA,few,TRBJ1-1,TGTGCCAGCAGCATACAGGGCATGAACACTGAAGCTTTCTTT,CASSIQGMNTEAFF
TRBV29-1,NA,few,TRBJ1-1,TGCAGCGCCGAGAGGGGCGCGGACACTGAAGCTTTCTTT,CSAERGADTEAFF
TRBV7-9,TRBD1,NA,TRBJ2-5,TGTGCCAGCAGCTTAGATGCCGGACAGGGGCGAGAGACCCAGTACTTC,CASSLDAGQGRETQYF
TRBV29-1,NA,few,TRBJ1-2,TGCAGCGTTGGCCCCGGGACGGGCTATGGCTACACCTTC,CSVGPGTGYGYTF
TRBV4-3,NA,few,TRBJ2-2,TGCGCCAGCAGCCAAGAGCACCACACCGGGGAGCTGTTTTTT,CASSQEHHTGELFF
TRBV20-1,NA,few,TRBJ2-7,TGCAGTGCTAGAGGCGTCAGCGAGCAGTACTTC,CSARGVSEQYF
TRBV9,TRBD1,few,TRBJ2-7,TGTGCCAGCAGCAGACAGGGGACCGGCGAGCAGTACTTC,CASSRQGTGEQYF
TRBV6-1,NA,NA,TRBJ2-7,TGTGCCAGCAGTGTCACGACCCTCACGGTAACCTACGAGCAGTACTTC,CASSVTTLTVTYEQYF
TRBV7-6,TRBD1,NA,TRBJ1-6,TGTGCCAGCAGCTTAGTGGCAGGGGGTAATTCACCCCTCCACTTT,CASSLVAGGNSPLHF
TRBV14,NA,few,TRBJ2-4,TGTGCCAGCAGCCAGAGGCTGACCGCCAAAAACATTCAGTACTTC,CASSQRLTAKNIQYF
TRBV5-1,NA,NA,TRBJ2-3,TGCGCCAGCAGCTTGGCCAGGGAAAGCGCCGCTAGCACAGATACGCAGTATTTT,CASSLARESAASTDTQYF
TRBV6-5,NA,NA,TRBJ1-2,TGTGCCAGCAGTTACGACGACAGCGCTAACTATGGCTACACCTTC,CASSYDDSANYGYTF
TRBV7-6,NA,few,TRBJ1-5,TGTGCCAGCAGCTTGGGGGACTGGGCTCAGCCCCAGCATTTT,CASSLGDWAQPQHF
TRBV6-5,NA,few,TRBJ2-5,TGTGCCAGCAGTGTCCAAGAGACCCAGTACTTC,CASSVQETQYF
TRBV7-8,TRBD2,few,TRBJ2-1,TGTGCCAGCAGCTTGGGAGCGGGGGCCTACAATGAGCAGTTCTTC,CASSLGAGAYNEQFF
TRBV4-2,NA,NA,TRBJ2-1,TGTGCCAGCAGCCAACCGAACAGGGACAATGAGCAGTTCTTC,CASSQPNRDNEQFF
TRBV7-9,TRBD2,few,TRBJ2-5,TGTGCCAGCAGCCCGAGGGAGGGATGGAGGCAAGAGACCCAGTACTTC,CASSPREGWRQETQYF
TRBV7-2,NA,NA,TRBJ1-5,TGTGCCAGCAGCTTAGCAGTGGGAAATCCTTTAGATCAGCCCCAGCATTTT,CASSLAVGNPLDQPQHF